A single sample gave rise to the 21 T cell receptor beta chains below, sequenced in a study of blood T cell repertoires in COVID-19. The assay was immunoSEQ multiplex PCR, and TCRdb's table has in-frame clones only and misses some. This sample yields about 130,000 clones, of which around nine tenths are seen a single time; less than 2.5% belongs to the top ten. Sample: PBMCs or T cells enriched from blood (not recorded which). These receptors were taken from a woman between 50 and 59 years old who had recovered from COVID-19.

The chain is built from TRBV19 and TRBJ2-5; 7 bases align to TRBD1. The germline V gene encodes CDR1 LNHDA and CDR2 SQIVND (reference sequence). Trimming took 3 bases from V and 5 from J; bases not matched to a gene: 15. CDR3 length equals 17 residues. The CDR3 DNA follows: TGTGCCAGTAGTATTGGGCAGGGGGAAATGGGGTGGGAGACCCAGTACTTC. It is translated as CASSIGQGEMGWETQYF.

This clone showed up just once. The chain has TRBV19 and TRBJ2-5; maybe TRBD2 (5 bases). This CDR3 contains 14 residues. The germline V gene has CDR1 LNHDA and CDR2 SQIVND (reference sequence). Trimming took 5 bases from V and 2 from J, leaving 12 bases between them. CDR3 sequence: CASSFRGDQETQYF. The DNA for the CDR3 is TGTGCCAGTAGTTTCCGGGGTGATCAAGAGACCCAGTACTTC.

The chain employs TRBV4-1 and TRBJ2-2; D unresolved. Trimming removed 4 bases from V and 1 base from J, with 13 bases in between. The CDR3 runs 16 residues. The V gene's germline CDR1 is MGHRA and CDR2 YSYEKL. The DNA for the CDR3 is TGCGCCAGCAGCCTAGAGAGTAGTTGGAACACCGGGGAGCTGTTTTTT. It encodes CASSLESSWNTGELFF.

J is TRBJ1-2 and V is TRBV7-9, with D uncertain. CDR3 length equals 13 residues. V lost 4 bases and J 1 base, leaving 7 bases between the germline ends. CDR1 and CDR2 (germline): SEHNR, FQNEAQ (reference sequence). For the CDR3, the DNA is TGTGCCAGCAGCTCGCGGCTTAACTATGGCTACACCTTC. Encoded protein: CASSSRLNYGYTF.

The chain recombines TRBV7-2 with TRBJ1-2; 9 nucleotides align to TRBD1. V lost 3 bases, J lost 3 bases, and 8 bases stayed unmatched. CDR3 length: 16 amino acids. CDR1 SGHTA and CDR2 FQGNSA come from the germline V gene. In DNA, the CDR3 is TGTGCCAGCAGCTTCCCCGCCGACAGGGGGGACTATGGCTACACCTTC. Protein: CASSFPADRGDYGYTF.

The chain has TRBV10-2 and TRBJ1-4; unclear D gene. This CDR3 spans 15 amino acids. V was shortened by 7 bases and J by 0 bases, with 12 bases between the two germline ends. CDR1 WSHSY and CDR2 SAAADI come from the germline V gene. CDR3 bases: TGCGCCAGCACCGAGACGAGGGCAACTAATGAAAAACTGTTTTTT. This sequence encodes CASTETRATNEKLFF.

The rearrangement uses TRBV2 and TRBJ2-1; 13 nucleotides align to TRBD2. Germline V gene lookup returns CDR1 SNHLY and CDR2 FYNNEI. V was clipped by 1 base and J by 5 bases; unmatched bases: 8. The CDR3 totals 18 residues. CDR3 residues: CASSEDTSGGAKHNEQFF. CDR3 nucleotide sequence: TGTGCCAGCAGTGAAGACACTAGCGGGGGGGCTAAGCACAATGAGCAGTTCTTC.

The gene calls are TRBV2 and TRBJ2-2; 8 nucleotides match TRBD1. Trimming cost V 7 bases and J 3 bases; bases outside gene matches: 4. The CDR3 totals 14 residues. Per germline, CDR1 SNHLY and CDR2 FYNNEI. The CDR3 bases are TGTGCCAGCACCCAACAGGGGGACACCGGGGAGCTGTTTTTT. Its protein is CASTQQGDTGELFF.

In this sample, this clone turned up a few times. V usage is TRBV4-1 and J usage is TRBJ2-3; 7 bases line up with TRBD1. With V trimmed by 1 base and J by 4 bases, 11 bases remained unmatched. CDR1 and CDR2 (germline): MGHRA, YSYEKL. The CDR3 length is 17 residues. This CDR3 is CASSQGRQGSGADTQYF. The CDR3 coding sequence is TGCGCCAGCAGCCAAGGCCGACAGGGATCTGGGGCAGATACGCAGTATTTT.

The V gene is TRBV19, the J gene TRBJ2-5; TRBD1 is a possible D gene (6 bases). V dropped 5 bases and J dropped 6 bases, with 16 bases sitting between them. The CDR3 consists of 14 residues. Germline values: CDR1 LNHDA, CDR2 SQIVND (reference sequence). The CDR3 spells CASSPDRLSKTQYF. The CDR3 DNA reads TGTGCCAGTAGTCCCGACAGGTTGTCGAAGACCCAGTACTTC.

V gene TRBV18 combines with J gene TRBJ2-3; TRBD1 might be the D (5 bases). V lost 6 bases, J lost 8 bases, and 12 bases lay in between. Germline V gives CDR1 KGHSH, CDR2 LQKENI. The CDR3 spans 12 residues. CDR3 loop: CASSPGQLTQYF. CDR3 coding DNA: TGTGCCAGCTCTCCCGGACAACTTACGCAGTATTTT. Combining the CDR3 with reference TRBV18 and TRBJ2-3 gives the whole variable domain NAGVMQNPRHLVRRRGQEARLRCSPMKGHSHVYWYRQLPEEGLKFMVYLQKENIIDESGMPKERFSAEFPKEGPSILRIQQVVRGDSAAYFCASSPGQLTQYFGPGTRLTVL.

V and J are TRBV11-2 and TRBJ2-5; the match to TRBD2 covers 7 bases. Germline V gene data show CDR1 as SGHAT and CDR2 as FQNNGV. V lost 3 bases to trimming and J lost 5 bases; unmatched junction nucleotides: 9. The CDR3 runs to 15 residues. The CDR3 nucleotides are TGTGCCAGCAGCTTTAGCGGGTCTCGGGGGGAGACCCAGTACTTC. This gives the protein CASSFSGSRGETQYF.

The chain has TRBV6-5 and TRBJ1-2; TRBD1 matches at 7 bases. This CDR3 has 14 amino acids. V shed 6 bases and J 6 bases; nucleotides not matched to a gene: 10. The V gene's germline CDR1 is MNHEY and CDR2 SVGAGI. CDR3 DNA sequence: TGTGCCAGCAGCCGCAGACAGGGTAATGATGGCTACACCTTC. Residues: CASSRRQGNDGYTF.

The genes are TRBV27 and TRBJ2-1; 8 nucleotides line up with TRBD2. The germline V gene encodes CDR1 MNHEY and CDR2 SMNVEV (reference sequence). V gave up 5 bases and J gave up 10 bases; unmatched junction bases: 13. The CDR3 extends over 15 amino acids. The CDR3 nucleotides are TGTGCCAGCAGTAGGGTTATTCGGGGCGGGGGGGAGCAGTTCTTC. This codes for CASSRVIRGGGEQFF.

This chain connects TRBV18 to TRBJ1-4, with D tentatively TRBD1 (5 bases). This CDR3 comprises 15 residues. CDR1 is KGHSH, CDR2 LQKENI, per germline. V lost 3 bases and J 2 bases, leaving 10 bases between the germline ends. CDR3 amino acids: CASSPAGMTNEKLFF. For the CDR3, the DNA is TGTGCCAGCTCACCTGCAGGGATGACTAATGAAAAACTGTTTTTT.

The chain has TRBV29-1 and TRBJ2-4; 7 nucleotides align to TRBD1. The trim removed 6 bases at V and 0 bases at J, leaving 8 bases unmatched. Germline loops: CDR1 SQVTM, CDR2 ANQGSEA. The CDR3 is 15 residues long. The CDR3 bases are TGCAGCGTCGGAACAGGGGCCTCAGCCAAAAACATTCAGTACTTC. Amino acid sequence: CSVGTGASAKNIQYF.

The sample holds one count of this clone. This chain joins TRBV6-6 and TRBJ2-7; TRBD1 matches 9 bases. This CDR3 contains 14 residues. The V gene's germline CDR1 is MNHNY and CDR2 SVGAGI (reference sequence). The J segment lost 5 bases and the V segment lost 6 bases, leaving 8 bases of the junction unmatched. CDR3 DNA sequence: TGTGCCAGCAGCCCCGGGACAGGGTCCAACGAGCAGTACTTC. Translated: CASSPGTGSNEQYF.

This chain uses TRBV7-3 with TRBJ2-3; D perhaps matches TRBD1 (7 bases). Trimming pared 4 bases from V and 4 bases from J, leaving 15 bases between. Germline values: CDR1 SGHTA, CDR2 FQGTGA. The CDR3 sequence is 15 residues long. The CDR3 nucleotides read TGTGCCAGCAGCTCCATAGGAGGGGGCGCAGATACGCAGTATTTT. Protein product: CASSSIGGGADTQYF.

The chain uses TRBV5-8 and TRBJ1-5, with unresolved D. The CDR3 length is 16 residues. V was cut by 0 bases and J by 0 bases, with 10 bases left in between. Germline values: CDR1 SGHTS, CDR2 YDEGEE. Here the CDR3 DNA reads TGTGCCAGCAGCTTGGCCGGGTCCAGTAGCAATCAGCCCCAGCATTTT. It is translated as CASSLAGSSSNQPQHF. The full variable domain, in which reference TRBV5-8 and TRBJ1-5 provide the parts outside the CDR3, is EAGVTQSPTHLIKTRGQQATLRCSPISGHTSVYWYQQALGLGLQFLLWYDEGEERNRGNFPPRFSGRQFPNYSSELNVNALELEDSALYLCASSLAGSSSNQPQHFGDGTRLSIL.

The chain carries TRBV7-2 and TRBJ2-4; maybe TRBD2 (6 bases). Deletions cut 6 bases from V and 8 bases from J, with 11 bases between. The V gene's germline CDR1 is SGHTA and CDR2 FQGNSA. The CDR3 extends over 12 amino acids. The CDR3 nucleotides read TGTGCCAGCAGTTGGGGGGTGGACATTCAGTACTTC. Its protein is CASSWGVDIQYF.

J is TRBJ1-2 and V is TRBV5-1; 9 bases agree with TRBD1. CDR1 SGHRS and CDR2 YFSETQ come from the germline V gene. V dropped 4 bases and J dropped 4; count of bases not matched to a gene: 5. The CDR3 loop spans 14 amino acids. For the CDR3, the DNA is TGCGCCAGCAGCCGGGGACAGGGCTTCTATGGCTACACCTTC. Translation: CASSRGQGFYGYTF.